This T cell receptor (beta chain) was identified in a study of T cell repertoires in cytomegalovirus infection. Turning to the study itself: CMV epitopes, recently identified HLA-C-restricted and well-studied HLA-B-restricted, were used. Public signatures in TCR beta pointed to CMV infection and matching HLA type. General study points: CMV-specific HLA-C-restricted TCR beta clonotypes dominated the ex vivo response. Cumulative public TCR beta family frequency identified carriers of CMV plus the relevant HLA.

Comments on this clonotype: The antigen is not known.

TCRdb reanalysed the reads using MiXCR and keeps one entry per CDR3 protein. The sample has about 920,000 distinct CDR3 sequences; less than 40% are singletons. V shed 5 bases and J 4 bases; nucleotides not matched to a gene: 3. Germline V gene sequence: CDR1 SGDLS, CDR2 YYNGEE. This CDR3 is 14 amino acids long. The chain combines TRBV9 with TRBJ1-2; TRBD1 aligns across 12 bases. Sample: cultured CD8+ T cells from PBMCs, taken from culture after CMV antigen stimulation. The source is a human donor in good health (CMV status not recorded). Some clones in this sample may be carry-over from other donors' samples. CDR3 bases: TGTGCCAGCAGGGGACAGGGGGCAACCTATGGCTACACCTTC. This sequence encodes CASRGQGATYGYTF. Full variable domain (remainder filled in from reference TRBV9 and TRBJ1-2): DSGVTQTPKHLITATGQRVTLRCSPRSGDLSVYWYQQSLDQGLQFLIQYYNGEERAKGNILERFSAQQFPDLHSELNLSSLELGDSALYFCASRGQGATYGYTFGSGTRLTVV.